The clone carrying this TCR beta chain was detected many times. Its antigen remains unknown. The sample belongs to a study of early T cells in non-severe SARS-CoV-2 infection. At the level of the study: With bulk RNA from unsorted whole blood as input, sequencing yielded unpaired chains. Broader study findings: Matching with VDJdb favored anti-spike CD8 responses (missing private and CD4 specificities).

Researchers tagged individual cDNA molecules with unique molecular identifiers. TCRdb itself ran the 5' RACE reads through MiXCR, one entry per CDR3 protein. Counted here are about 60,000 distinct CDR3 sequences, 10% to 12% occurring once; the ten biggest clones make up about 2.8%. Trimming removed 1 base from V and 0 bases from J, with 16 bases in between. Looked up from germline, CDR1 is DFQATT and CDR2 is SNEGSKA (reference sequence). This CDR3 comprises 17 residues. The sample was whole blood, taken at baseline. The chain employs TRBV20-1 and TRBJ1-5, with a tentative D call TRBD1 (5 bases). The sequence was collected from an adult who was a healthcare worker with PCR-confirmed SARS-CoV-2 infection or an uninfected control (not recorded which). The CDR3 sequence is CSARGVGTDYSNQPQHF. For the CDR3, the DNA is TGCAGTGCTAGAGGGGTAGGGACGGACTATAGCAATCAGCCCCAGCATTTT.